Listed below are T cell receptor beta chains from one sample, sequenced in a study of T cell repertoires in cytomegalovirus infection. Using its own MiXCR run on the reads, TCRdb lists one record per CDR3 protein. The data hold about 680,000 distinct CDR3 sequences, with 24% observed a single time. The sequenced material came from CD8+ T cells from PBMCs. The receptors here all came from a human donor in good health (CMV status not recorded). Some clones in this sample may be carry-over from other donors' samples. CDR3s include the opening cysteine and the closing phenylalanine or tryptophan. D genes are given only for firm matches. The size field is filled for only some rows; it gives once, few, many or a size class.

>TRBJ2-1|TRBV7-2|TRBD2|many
CASSPGWRGGHEQFF
TGTGCCAGCAGCCCTGGGTGGCGGGGGGGCCATGAGCAGTTCTTC
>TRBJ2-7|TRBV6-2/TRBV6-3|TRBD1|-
CASSEGPGQRGYEQYF
TGTGCCAGCAGTGAAGGACCGGGACAGAGAGGGTACGAGCAGTACTTC
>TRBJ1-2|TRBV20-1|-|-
CSARDGQGKPYGYTF
TGCAGTGCTAGAGATGGGCAGGGGAAGCCCTATGGCTACACCTTC
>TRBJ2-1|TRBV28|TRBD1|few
CASSYEGTARDEQFF
TGTGCCAGCAGCTACGAAGGGACAGCTAGGGATGAGCAGTTCTTC
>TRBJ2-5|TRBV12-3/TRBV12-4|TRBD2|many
CASSLALGGLETQYF
TGTGCCAGCAGTTTAGCGCTGGGAGGGTTGGAGACCCAGTACTTC
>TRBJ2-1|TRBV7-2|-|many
CASLYGTYRYNEQFF
TGTGCCAGCTTATACGGGACGTACCGTTACAATGAGCAGTTCTTC
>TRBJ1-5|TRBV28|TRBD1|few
CASNRRDRGRQPQHF
TGTGCCAGCAATCGCCGGGACAGGGGGCGACAGCCCCAGCATTTT
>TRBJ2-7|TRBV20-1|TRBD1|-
CSTVERGPGYEQYF
TGCAGTACAGTCGAAAGGGGGCCTGGCTACGAGCAGTACTTC
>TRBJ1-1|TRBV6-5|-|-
CASRLMATEGWNTEAFF
TGTGCCAGCAGACTAATGGCTACGGAGGGTTGGAACACTGAAGCTTTCTTT
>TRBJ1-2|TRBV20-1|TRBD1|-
CSARVSGQGGGYTF
TGCAGTGCTAGAGTCTCAGGACAGGGCGGGGGCTACACCTTC
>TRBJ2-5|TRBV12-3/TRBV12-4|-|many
CASSLETQETQYF
TGTGCCAGCAGCCTGGAGACTCAAGAGACCCAGTACTTC
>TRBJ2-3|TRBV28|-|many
CASSLGYTDTQYF
TGTGCCAGTTCCTTAGGCTACACAGATACGCAGTATTTT
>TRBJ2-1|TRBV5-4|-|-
CASSDWGGEQFF
TGTGCCAGCAGCGACTGGGGCGGCGAGCAGTTCTTC
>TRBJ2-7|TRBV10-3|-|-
CAIVDNIYPYEQYF
TGTGCCATCGTCGATAACATTTATCCCTACGAGCAGTACTTC
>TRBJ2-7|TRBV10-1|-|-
CASSELVAGSSYEQYF
TGCGCCAGCAGTGAGTTGGTGGCAGGGAGCTCCTACGAGCAGTACTTC
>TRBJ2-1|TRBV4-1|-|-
CASSPAQGRWEQFF
TGCGCCAGCAGCCCAGCTCAGGGGCGCTGGGAGCAGTTCTTC
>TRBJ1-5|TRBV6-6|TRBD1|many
CASSPGQGVNQPQHF
TGTGCCAGCAGCCCTGGACAGGGAGTCAATCAGCCCCAGCATTTT
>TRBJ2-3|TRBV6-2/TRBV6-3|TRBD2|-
CASVLRAGYEAAQYF
TGTGCCAGCGTCCTCAGAGCGGGGTACGAGGCAGCGCAGTATTTT
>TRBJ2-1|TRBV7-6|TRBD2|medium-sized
CASSLAVSGGREQFF
TGTGCCAGCAGCTTAGCGGTGTCGGGGGGGCGTGAGCAGTTCTTC
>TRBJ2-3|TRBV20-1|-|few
CSARDGRYTQYF
TGCAGTGCTAGAGACGGGCGGTATACGCAGTATTTT
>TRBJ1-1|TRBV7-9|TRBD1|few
CASSAGTAEAFF
TGTGCCAGCAGTGCTGGGACAGCGGAAGCTTTCTTT
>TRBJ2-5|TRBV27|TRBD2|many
CASSSGTSVPMETQYF
TGTGCCAGCAGTTCCGGGACTAGCGTGCCGATGGAGACCCAGTACTTC
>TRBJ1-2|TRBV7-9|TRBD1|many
CASSHPGQDYLFMGYTF
TGTGCCAGCAGCCATCCGGGACAGGACTACCTCTTTATGGGCTACACCTTC
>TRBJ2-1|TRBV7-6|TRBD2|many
CASSSGTSAYNEQFF
TGTGCCAGCAGCTCGGGGACTAGCGCTTACAATGAGCAGTTCTTC
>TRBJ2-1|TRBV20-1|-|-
CSARDLASYNEQFF
TGCAGTGCTAGAGATCTAGCGTCCTACAATGAGCAGTTCTTC
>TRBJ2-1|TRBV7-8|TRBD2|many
CASRKRGPYNEQFF
TGTGCCAGCAGAAAGCGGGGGCCATACAATGAGCAGTTCTTC
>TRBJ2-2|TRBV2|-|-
CASLHRAKGGTGELFF
TGTGCCAGCCTACATAGGGCCAAGGGGGGGACCGGGGAGCTGTTTTTT
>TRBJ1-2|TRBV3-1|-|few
CASSRTPLANYGYTF
TGTGCCAGCAGTCGCACACCCTTAGCTAACTATGGCTACACCTTC
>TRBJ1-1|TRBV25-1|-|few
CASSESSTGLNTEAFF
TGTGCCAGCAGTGAATCCAGCACAGGCCTGAACACTGAAGCTTTCTTT
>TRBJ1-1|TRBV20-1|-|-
CSARAATGTEAFF
TGCAGTGCTAGAGCAGCCACCGGGACTGAAGCTTTCTTT
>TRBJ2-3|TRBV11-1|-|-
CASNRGPSRTDTQYF
TGTGCCAGCAACCGTGGACCCTCTCGGACAGATACGCAGTATTTT
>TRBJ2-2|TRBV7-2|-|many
CASSPNRVSGELFF
TGTGCCAGCAGCCCGAACAGGGTTTCCGGGGAGCTGTTTTTT
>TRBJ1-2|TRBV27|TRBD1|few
CASSPPGQGPYGYTF
TGTGCCAGCAGTCCCCCGGGACAGGGGCCCTATGGCTACACCTTC
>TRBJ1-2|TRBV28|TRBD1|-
CASSNRGTYGYTF
TGTGCCAGCAGCAACAGGGGGACCTATGGCTACACCTTC
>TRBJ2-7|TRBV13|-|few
CASSKPGAPYEQYF
TGTGCCAGCAGCAAACCAGGGGCTCCCTACGAGCAGTACTTC
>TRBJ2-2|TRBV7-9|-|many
CASSLGAVGELFF
TGTGCCAGCAGCTTAGGGGCAGTCGGGGAGCTGTTTTTT
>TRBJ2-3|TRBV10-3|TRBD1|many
CAISPISQGASDTQYF
TGTGCCATCAGCCCGATTTCACAGGGGGCTTCAGATACGCAGTATTTT
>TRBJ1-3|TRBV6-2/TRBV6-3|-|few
CASSYEFSGNTIYF
TGTGCCAGCAGTTACGAATTTTCTGGAAACACCATATATTTT
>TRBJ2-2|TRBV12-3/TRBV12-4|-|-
CASSFWVEWIESGTRKKNTGELFF
TGTGCCAGCAGTTTTTGGGTTGAGTGGATAGAATCCGGGACAAGGAAAAAGAACACCGGGGAGCTGTTTTTT
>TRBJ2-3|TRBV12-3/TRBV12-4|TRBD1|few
CASSLGQGAQDTQYF
TGTGCCAGCAGTCTCGGACAGGGCGCTCAGGATACGCAGTATTTT